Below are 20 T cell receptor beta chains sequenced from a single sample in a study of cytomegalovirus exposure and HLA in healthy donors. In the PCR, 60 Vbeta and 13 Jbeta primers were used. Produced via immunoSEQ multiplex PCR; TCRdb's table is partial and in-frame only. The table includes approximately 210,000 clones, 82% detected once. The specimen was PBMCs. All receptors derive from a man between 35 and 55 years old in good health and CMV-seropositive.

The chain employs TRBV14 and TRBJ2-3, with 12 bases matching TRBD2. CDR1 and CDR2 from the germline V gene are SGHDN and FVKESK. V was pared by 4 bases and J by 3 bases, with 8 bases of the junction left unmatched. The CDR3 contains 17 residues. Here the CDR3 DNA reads TGTGCCAGCAGCCCCCTGACTAGCGGGAGAGGTACAGATACGCAGTATTTT. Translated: CASSPLTSGRGTDTQYF.

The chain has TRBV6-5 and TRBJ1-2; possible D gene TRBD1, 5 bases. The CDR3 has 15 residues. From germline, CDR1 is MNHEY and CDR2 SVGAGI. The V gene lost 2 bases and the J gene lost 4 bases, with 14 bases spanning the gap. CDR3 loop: CASSYRSAGGYGYTF. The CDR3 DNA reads TGTGCCAGCAGTTACCGTTCCGCGGGGGGCTATGGCTACACCTTC.

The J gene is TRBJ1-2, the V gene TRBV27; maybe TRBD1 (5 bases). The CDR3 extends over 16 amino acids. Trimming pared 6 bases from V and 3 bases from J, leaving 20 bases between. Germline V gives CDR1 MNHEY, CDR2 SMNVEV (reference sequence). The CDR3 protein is CASRAGSGRDYYGYTF. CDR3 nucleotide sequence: TGTGCCAGCAGGGCCGGATCGGGCAGGGATTACTATGGCTACACCTTC.

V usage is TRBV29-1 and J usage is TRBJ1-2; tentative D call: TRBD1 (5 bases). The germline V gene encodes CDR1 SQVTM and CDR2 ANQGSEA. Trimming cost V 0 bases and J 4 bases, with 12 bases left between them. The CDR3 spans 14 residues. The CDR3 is CSVEDLQGSYGYTF. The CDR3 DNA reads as TGCAGCGTTGAAGATCTTCAGGGTAGCTATGGCTACACCTTC.

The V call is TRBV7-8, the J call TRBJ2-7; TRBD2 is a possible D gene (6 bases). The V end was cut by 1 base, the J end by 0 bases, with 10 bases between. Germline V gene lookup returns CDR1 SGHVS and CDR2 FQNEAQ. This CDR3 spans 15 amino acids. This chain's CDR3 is CASSLGRAYSYEQYV. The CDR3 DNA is TGTGCCAGCAGCTTAGGGAGGGCCTACTCCTACGAGCAGTACGTC.

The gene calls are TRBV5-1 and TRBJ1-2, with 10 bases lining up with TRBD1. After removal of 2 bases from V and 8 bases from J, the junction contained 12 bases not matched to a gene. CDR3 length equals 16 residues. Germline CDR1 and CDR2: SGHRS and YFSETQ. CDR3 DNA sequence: TGCGCCAGCAGCTTAACCGGGACAGGGGCCGCGGGGGGCTACACCTTC. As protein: CASSLTGTGAAGGYTF.

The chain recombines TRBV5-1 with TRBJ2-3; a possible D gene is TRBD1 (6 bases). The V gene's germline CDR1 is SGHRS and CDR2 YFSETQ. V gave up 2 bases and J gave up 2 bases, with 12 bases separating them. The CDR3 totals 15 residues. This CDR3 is CASSFDRRSTDTQYF. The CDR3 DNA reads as TGCGCCAGCAGCTTCGACAGGAGGTCCACAGATACGCAGTATTTT.

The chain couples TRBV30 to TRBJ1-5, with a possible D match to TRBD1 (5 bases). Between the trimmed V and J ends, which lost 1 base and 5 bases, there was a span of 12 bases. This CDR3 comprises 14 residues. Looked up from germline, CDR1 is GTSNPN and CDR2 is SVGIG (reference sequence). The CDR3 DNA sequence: TGTGCCTGGAGTGCCGGCTTAGGGGATCAGCCCCAGCATTTT. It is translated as CAWSAGLGDQPQHF.

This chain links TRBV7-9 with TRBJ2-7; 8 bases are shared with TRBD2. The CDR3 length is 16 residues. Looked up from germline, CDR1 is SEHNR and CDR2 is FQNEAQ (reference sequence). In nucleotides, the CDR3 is TGTTCCTTCTCCCCCCTAGCGGGCTCGAAGGGCTACGAGCAGTACGTC. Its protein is CSFSPLAGSKGYEQYV.

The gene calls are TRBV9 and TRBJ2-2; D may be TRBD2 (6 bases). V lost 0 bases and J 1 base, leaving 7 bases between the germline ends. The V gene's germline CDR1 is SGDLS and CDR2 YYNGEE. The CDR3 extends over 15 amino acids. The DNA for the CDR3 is TGTGCCAGCAGCGTAGGGGACTTGAACACCGGGGAGCTGTTTTTT. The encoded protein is CASSVGDLNTGELFF.

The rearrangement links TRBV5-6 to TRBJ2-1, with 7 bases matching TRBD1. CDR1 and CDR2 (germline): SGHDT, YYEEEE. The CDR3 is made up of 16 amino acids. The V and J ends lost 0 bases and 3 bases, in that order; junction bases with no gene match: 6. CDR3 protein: CASSLAFGTVYNEQFF. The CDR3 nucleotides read TGTGCCAGCAGCTTGGCCTTCGGGACAGTCTACAATGAGCAGTTCTTC.

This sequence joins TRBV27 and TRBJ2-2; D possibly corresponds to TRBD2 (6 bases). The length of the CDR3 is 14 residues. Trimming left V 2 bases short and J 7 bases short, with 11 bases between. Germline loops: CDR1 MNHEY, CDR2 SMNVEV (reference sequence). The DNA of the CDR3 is TGTGCCAGCAGTTTAAAGGAGGGGCGCGGGGAGCTGTTTTTT. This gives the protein CASSLKEGRGELFF.

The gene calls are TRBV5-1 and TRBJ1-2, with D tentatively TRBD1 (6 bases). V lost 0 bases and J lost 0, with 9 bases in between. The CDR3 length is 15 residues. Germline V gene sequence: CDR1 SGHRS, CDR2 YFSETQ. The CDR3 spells CASSLDRASNYGYTF. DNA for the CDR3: TGCGCCAGCAGCTTGGACAGGGCCTCTAACTATGGCTACACCTTC.

Here the CDR3 DNA reads TGCGCCAGCAGCATGGCTAGCGCATCCTACGAGCAGTACTTC. It is translated as CASSMASASYEQYF. V is TRBV5-1 and J is TRBJ2-5; possible D gene TRBD2, 6 bases. The end of the DNA aligns better with TRBJ2-7, so the J call may be wrong. Per the germline V gene, CDR1 is SGHRS and CDR2 is YFSETQ. This CDR3 contains 14 residues.

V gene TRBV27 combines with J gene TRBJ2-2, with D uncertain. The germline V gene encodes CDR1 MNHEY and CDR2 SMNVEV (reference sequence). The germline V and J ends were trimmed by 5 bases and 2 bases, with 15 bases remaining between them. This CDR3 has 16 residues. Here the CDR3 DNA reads TGTGCCAGCAGTCCCCTGCGCCTTGATAACACCGGGGAGCTGTTTTTT. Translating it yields CASSPLRLDNTGELFF.

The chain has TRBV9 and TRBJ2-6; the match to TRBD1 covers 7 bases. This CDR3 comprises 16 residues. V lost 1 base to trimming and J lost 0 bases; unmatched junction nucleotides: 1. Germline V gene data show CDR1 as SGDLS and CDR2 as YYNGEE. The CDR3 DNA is TGTGCCAGCAGCGTAAGACAGGGCTCTGGGGCCAACGTCCTGACTTTC. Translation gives CASSVRQGSGANVLTF.

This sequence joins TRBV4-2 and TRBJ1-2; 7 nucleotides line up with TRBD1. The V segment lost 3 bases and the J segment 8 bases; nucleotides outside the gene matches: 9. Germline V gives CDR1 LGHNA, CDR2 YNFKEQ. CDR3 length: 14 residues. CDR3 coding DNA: TGTGCCAGCAGCCACAGGGACAGTGAGGAAGGCTACACCTTC. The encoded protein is CASSHRDSEEGYTF.

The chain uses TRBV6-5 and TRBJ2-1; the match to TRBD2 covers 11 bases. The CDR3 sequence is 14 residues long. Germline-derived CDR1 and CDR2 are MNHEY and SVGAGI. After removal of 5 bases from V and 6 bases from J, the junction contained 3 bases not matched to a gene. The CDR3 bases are TGTGCCAGCAGTCGACTAGCGGGACCCAATGAGCAGTTCTTC. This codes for CASSRLAGPNEQFF.

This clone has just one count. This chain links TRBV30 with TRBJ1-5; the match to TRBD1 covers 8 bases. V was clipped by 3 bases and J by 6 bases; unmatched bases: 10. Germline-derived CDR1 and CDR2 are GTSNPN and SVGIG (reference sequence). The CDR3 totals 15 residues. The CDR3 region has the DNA TGTGCCTGGAGGAACCCAGGGGGCCAGGGTCAGCCCCAGCATTTT. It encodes CAWRNPGGQGQPQHF. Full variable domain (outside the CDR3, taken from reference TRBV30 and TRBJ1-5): SQTIHQWPATLVQPVGSPLSLECTVEGTSNPNLYWYRQAAGRGLQLLFYSVGIGQISSEVPQNLSASRPQDRQFILSSKKLLLSDSGFYLCAWRNPGGQGQPQHFGDGTRLSIL.

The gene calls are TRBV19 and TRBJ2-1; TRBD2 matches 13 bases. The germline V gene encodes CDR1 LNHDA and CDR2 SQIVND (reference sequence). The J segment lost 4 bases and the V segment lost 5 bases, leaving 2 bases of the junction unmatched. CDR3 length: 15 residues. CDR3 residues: CASSGTSGNYNEQFF. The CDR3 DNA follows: TGTGCCAGTAGTGGGACTAGCGGGAATTACAATGAGCAGTTCTTC.